The rows below give T cell receptor beta chains drawn from one sample of a study of T cell responses to AZD1222 COVID-19 vaccine. TCRdb keeps only in-frame clones here, not all; method: immunoSEQ multiplex PCR. Of 140,000 or so clones listed, around 92% are singletons. The specimen comprised peripheral blood, sampled after recovery from COVID-19. The origin of the receptors is an adult who had recovered from COVID-19. The CDR3 runs from the conserved cysteine through the conserved F or W. The order of the fields is J gene, D gene, V gene, CDR3 DNA, CDR3 protein. A D gene is named only where the DNA matches it firmly.

>TRBJ2-7|TRBD2|TRBV28
TGTGCCAGCACTCTTATAGCGGGAGGGCCTGGGGCCTACGAGCAGTACTTC
CASTLIAGGPGAYEQYF
>TRBJ2-1|NA|TRBV3-1/TRBV3-2
TGTGCCAGCAGCCAAGATCACCTTAAGTACAATGAGCAGTTCTTC
CASSQDHLKYNEQFF
>TRBJ2-1|NA|TRBV7-9
TGTGCCAGCAGCTTATTAGCGGAACTCAATGAGCAGTTCTTC
CASSLLAELNEQFF
>TRBJ2-7|NA|TRBV27
TGTGCCAGCAGTTTTTTACCGCCCCCCTACGAGCAGTACTTC
CASSFLPPPYEQYF
>TRBJ1-5|TRBD1|TRBV2
TGTGCCAGCAGTGAATGGGACAGGGTGGCTCAGCCCCAGCATTTT
CASSEWDRVAQPQHF
>TRBJ1-2|NA|TRBV5-8
TGTGCCAGCAGCTTGGCGACTTCTGGCTACACCTTC
CASSLATSGYTF
>TRBJ2-1|TRBD2|TRBV6-7
TGTGCCAGCAGTGGACTAGCGGGACATGAGCAGTTCTTC
CASSGLAGHEQFF
>TRBJ1-1|NA|TRBV7-9
TGTGCCAGCAGCTTAGGAAGTGAATTCAACACTGAAGCTTTCTTT
CASSLGSEFNTEAFF
>TRBJ2-3|TRBD2|TRBV4-1
TGCGCCAGCAGCCAAGATCGGGGCGGGAGGGCCCTCCCAGATACGCAGTATTTT
CASSQDRGGRALPDTQYF
>TRBJ2-1|NA|TRBV5-4
TGTGCCAGCAGCTTAGGCGCCGCGGCCTACAATGAGCAGTTCTTC
CASSLGAAAYNEQFF
>TRBJ2-7|TRBD2|TRBV28
TGTGCCAGCAGGCCCCAACTAGCGTCCTACGAGCAGTACTTC
CASRPQLASYEQYF
>TRBJ2-6|NA|TRBV7-9
TGTGCCAGCAGCCACAAAGATCTGGGGGCATCGACTGGGGCCAACGTCCTGACTTTC
CASSHKDLGASTGANVLTF
>TRBJ2-7|NA|TRBV5-8
TGTGCCAGCAGCTTGTTTCAGGGGTCCTACGAGCAGTACTTC
CASSLFQGSYEQYF
>TRBJ2-7|NA|TRBV29-1
TGCAGCGCCTTGATCCCTTCCTACGAGCAGTACTTC
CSALIPSYEQYF